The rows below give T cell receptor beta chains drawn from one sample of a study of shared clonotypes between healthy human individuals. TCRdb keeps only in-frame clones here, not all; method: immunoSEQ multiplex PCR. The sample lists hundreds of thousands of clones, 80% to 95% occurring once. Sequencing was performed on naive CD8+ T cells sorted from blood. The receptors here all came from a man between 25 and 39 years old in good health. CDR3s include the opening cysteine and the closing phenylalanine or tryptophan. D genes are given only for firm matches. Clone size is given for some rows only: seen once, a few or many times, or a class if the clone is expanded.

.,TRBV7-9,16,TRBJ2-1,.,TGTGCCAGCAGCTCGAATGTCGGGCCCGCCTACAATGAGCAGTTCTTC,CASSSNVGPAYNEQFF
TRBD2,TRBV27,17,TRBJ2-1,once,TGTGCCAGCAGTTACCCAGCGGGAGACCCTCCCTACAATGAGCAGTTCTTC,CASSYPAGDPPYNEQFF
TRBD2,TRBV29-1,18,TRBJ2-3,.,TGCAGCGCCACGATGACTAGCGGGACCGGGGTGCGCACAGATACGCAGTATTTT,CSATMTSGTGVRTDTQYF
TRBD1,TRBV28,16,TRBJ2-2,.,TGTGCCAGCAGTTATGGGACAGGGGGTAGCACCGGGGAGCTGTTTTTT,CASSYGTGGSTGELFF
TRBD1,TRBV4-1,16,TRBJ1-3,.,TGCGCCAGCAGCCAAGAGACAGGGCGCTCTGGAAACACCATATATTTT,CASSQETGRSGNTIYF
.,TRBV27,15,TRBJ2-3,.,TGTGCCAGCAGTTTATTGGGGGATTCGGCAGATACGCAGTATTTT,CASSLLGDSADTQYF
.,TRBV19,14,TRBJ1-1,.,TGTGCCAGTAGTATCGGGGCAGGGAACACTGAAGCTTTCTTT,CASSIGAGNTEAFF
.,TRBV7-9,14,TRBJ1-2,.,TGTGCCAGCAGCGCCCCCGGGACCATCTATGGCTACACCTTC,CASSAPGTIYGYTF
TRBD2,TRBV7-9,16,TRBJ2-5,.,TGTGCCAGCAGCTTAACGGCTAGCGGGAATGGTGAGACCCAGTACTTC,CASSLTASGNGETQYF
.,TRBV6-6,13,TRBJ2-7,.,TGTGCCCCTAGCGCCGGGACGAGCTACGAGCAGTACTTC,CAPSAGTSYEQYF
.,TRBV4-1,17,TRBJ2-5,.,TGCGCCAGCAGCCAAGTCCCCTTCAGGGCGGTTAAGGAGACCCAGTACTTC,CASSQVPFRAVKETQYF
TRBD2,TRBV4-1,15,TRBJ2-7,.,TGCGCCAGCAGCCAGGAACTAGCGTATTATTACGAGCAGTACTTC,CASSQELAYYYEQYF
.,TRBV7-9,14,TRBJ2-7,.,TGTGCCAGCAGCTCAGCTCTTTCAGCCTACGAGCAGTACTTC,CASSSALSAYEQYF
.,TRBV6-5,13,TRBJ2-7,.,TGTGCCAGCAGTTTCCAGGGGACCTACGAGCAGTACTTC,CASSFQGTYEQYF
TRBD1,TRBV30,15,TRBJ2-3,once,TGTGCCTGGAGTGGGGACAGGGGGCTCACAGATACGCAGTATTTT,CAWSGDRGLTDTQYF
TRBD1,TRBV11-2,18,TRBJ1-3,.,TGTGCCAGCAGCTTAAATTCTAGGGACAGGGGGCTTGGAAACACCATATATTTT,CASSLNSRDRGLGNTIYF
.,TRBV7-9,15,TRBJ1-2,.,TGTGCCAGCAGCTCCCCAGGGGCATCGGACTATGGCTACACCTTC,CASSSPGASDYGYTF
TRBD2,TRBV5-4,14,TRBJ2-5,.,TGTGCCAGCAGCCTAGCGGGAGACGAAGAGACCCAGTACTTC,CASSLAGDEETQYF
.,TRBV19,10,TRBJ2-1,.,TGTGCCAGTAGTGGAAGCAGGCAGTTCTTC,CASSGSRQFF
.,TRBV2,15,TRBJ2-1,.,TGTGCCAGCATCCTCGCATCGAGCTCCTACAATGAGCAGTTCTTC,CASILASSSYNEQFF
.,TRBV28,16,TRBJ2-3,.,TGTGCCAGCAGTCGCACGACCGGGCTATCGGCAGATACGCAGTATTTT,CASSRTTGLSADTQYF
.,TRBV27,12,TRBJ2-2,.,TGTGCCACCTTGAGAAACACCGGGGAGCTGTTTTTT,CATLRNTGELFF
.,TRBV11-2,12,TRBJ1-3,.,TGTGCCAGCAGCTTTGATGGAAACACCATATATTTT,CASSFDGNTIYF
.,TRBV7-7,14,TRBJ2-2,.,TGTGCCAGCAGCTTAGTTGGAGGGTCCGGGGAGCTGTTTTTT,CASSLVGGSGELFF
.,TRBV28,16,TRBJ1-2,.,TGTGCCAGCAGCCCGGTTTGGGCAGACCCTAACTATGGCTACACCTTC,CASSPVWADPNYGYTF
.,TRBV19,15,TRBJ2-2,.,TGTGCCAGTAGTTCCTCCCCCGCGGGCACCGGGGAGCTGTTTTTT,CASSSSPAGTGELFF
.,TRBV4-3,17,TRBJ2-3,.,TGCGCCAGCAGCCAAGTTGCCGGGAGAACCTCAGGAGATACGCAGTATTTT,CASSQVAGRTSGDTQYF
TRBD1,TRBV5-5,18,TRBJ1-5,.,TGTGCCAGCAGCAAAAATGGACAGGGGGAGCGGGGCAATCAGCCCCAGCATTTT,CASSKNGQGERGNQPQHF
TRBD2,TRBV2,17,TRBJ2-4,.,TGTGCCAGCAGTGTTGAACTAGCGGGAGATGCCAAAAACATTCAGTACTTC,CASSVELAGDAKNIQYF
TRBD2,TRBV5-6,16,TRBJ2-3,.,TGTGCCAGCAGCCCCGCGGCGGGACTAGATGCAGATACGCAGTATTTT,CASSPAAGLDADTQYF
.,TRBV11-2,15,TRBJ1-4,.,TGTGCCAGCGCGGCCCGAGGTACACCTAATGAAAAACTGTTTTTT,CASAARGTPNEKLFF
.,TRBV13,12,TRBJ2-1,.,TGTGCCAGCAGCTTGGGGTGGTATGAGCAGTTCTTC,CASSLGWYEQFF
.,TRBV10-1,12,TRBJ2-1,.,TGCGCCAGCAGTGACGGTGTAGACGAGCAGTTCTTC,CASSDGVDEQFF
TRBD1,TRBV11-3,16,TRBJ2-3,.,TGTGCCAGCAGCTTAGGCGGTGGACAGGGGACAGATACGCAGTATTTT,CASSLGGGQGTDTQYF
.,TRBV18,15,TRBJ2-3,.,TGTGCCAGCTCACCACCGGTGGCAGTCCGAGATACGCAGTATTTT,CASSPPVAVRDTQYF
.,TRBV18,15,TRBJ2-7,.,TGTGCCAGCTCACCTGAACTTCATGGCTCCTACGAGCAGTACTTC,CASSPELHGSYEQYF
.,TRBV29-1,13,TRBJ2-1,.,TGCAGCGTTTCTATAACGGCAGACAATGAGCAGTTCTTC,CSVSITADNEQFF
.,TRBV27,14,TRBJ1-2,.,TGTGCCAGCAGTGAATTAGGGGGGAACAATGGCTACACCTTC,CASSELGGNNGYTF
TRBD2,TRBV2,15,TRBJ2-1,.,TGTGCCAGCGTAGTAGCGGGAAGCTCCTACAATGAGCAGTTCTTC,CASVVAGSSYNEQFF
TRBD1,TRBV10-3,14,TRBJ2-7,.,TGTGCCATCAGGGACAGGGATGGCTCCTACGAGCAGTACTTC,CAIRDRDGSYEQYF
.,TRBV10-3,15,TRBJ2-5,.,TGTGCCATCAGTGAGTCGGGAGGTCCACAAGAGACCCAGTACTTC,CAISESGGPQETQYF
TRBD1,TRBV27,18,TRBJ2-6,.,TGTGCCAGCAGTATAAGTGGACAGGGGGCAGTGGGGGCCAACGTCCTGACTTTC,CASSISGQGAVGANVLTF
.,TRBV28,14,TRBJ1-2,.,TGTGCCAGCAGTACGCCCGGGACTCGCTATGGCTACACCTTC,CASSTPGTRYGYTF
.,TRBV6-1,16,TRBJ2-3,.,TGTGCCAGCGGTGGGGTCTTGGGGGGTGACTCAGATACGCAGTATTTT,CASGGVLGGDSDTQYF
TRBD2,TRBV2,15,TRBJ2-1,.,TGTGCCAGCAGTGGACGGTGGCGGGAGGAGGGTGAGCAGTTCTTC,CASSGRWREEGEQFF
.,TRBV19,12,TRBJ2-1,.,TGTGCCAGTAGTATTTTAAGCAATGAGCAGTTCTTC,CASSILSNEQFF
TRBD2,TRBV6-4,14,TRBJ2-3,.,TGTGCCAGCAGTGTTAGCGGGAGCACAGATACGCAGTATTTT,CASSVSGSTDTQYF
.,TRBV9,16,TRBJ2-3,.,TGTGCCAGCAGCGTAGTAGAGGGAGGCGCCACAGATACGCAGTATTTT,CASSVVEGGATDTQYF
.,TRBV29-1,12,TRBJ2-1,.,TGCAGCGTTGAAGATCTCGGCAATGAGCAGTTCTTC,CSVEDLGNEQFF
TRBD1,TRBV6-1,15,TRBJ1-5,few,TGTGCCAGCAGTGACGAGGGGGCGGGGAATCAGCCCCAGCATTTT,CASSDEGAGNQPQHF
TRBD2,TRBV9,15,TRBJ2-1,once,TGTGCCAGCAGCGCCCCGGGCGGGAGGGCCAATGAGCAGTTCTTC,CASSAPGGRANEQFF
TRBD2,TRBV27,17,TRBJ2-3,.,TGTGCCAGCAGTCTAAGACTAGCGGGAGGGCCTCAAGATACGCAGTATTTT,CASSLRLAGGPQDTQYF
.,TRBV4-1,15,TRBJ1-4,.,TGCGCCAGCAGCCAAAGGGAACGCAGGGGTGAAAAACTGTTTTTT,CASSQRERRGEKLFF
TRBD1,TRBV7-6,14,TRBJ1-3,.,TGTGCCAGCAGCCCGGACAGGGCTGGAAACACCATATATTTT,CASSPDRAGNTIYF